The clone carrying this TCR beta chain occurred a few times. These data come from a study of T cells in Graves' hyperthyroidism and ophthalmopathy. Stable hyperthyroidism: no ophthalmopathy progression over 18 months of follow-up. Hyperthyroidism was newly diagnosed in patients aged 18 to 65 (duration under 2 months). Lactation, pregnancy, other autoimmune disease or uncontrolled infection excluded patients. Amplification of TCR beta CDR3 regions was performed using RNA transcripts as template. In the first-round RT-PCR of the TCR CDR3, the HTBI primer set was used. A single record per CDR3 protein comes from TCRdb applying MiXCR to the multiplex PCR reads. The table has a few hundred thousand distinct CDR3 sequences, about 15% seen once; the top ten hold less than 35%. This sequence originates from a woman aged 30 to 39 with Graves' hyperthyroidism. The sample taken for sequencing was blood.

CDR3 nucleotide sequence: TGTGCCAGCAGGGGACTAGCGGGAGGGACATACGAGCAGTACTTC. As protein: CASRGLAGGTYEQYF. V gene TRBV2 combines with J gene TRBJ2-7; 16 bases are a match to TRBD2. The V gene end was trimmed by 6 bases and the J gene end by 4 bases; junction bases not matched to a gene: 3. The CDR3 contains 15 residues. Germline CDR1 and CDR2: SNHLY and FYNNEI.